This T cell receptor beta chain was captured in a study of blood T cell repertoires in COVID-19. Turning to the study itself: Samples taken during acute and convalescent COVID-19 were collected in the United States, Italy and Spain. In each case, the material was cDNA or gDNA derived from T cells, B-cell-depleted T cells, or PBMCs.

Here immunoSEQ multiplex PCR was the method, and the copy in TCRdb shows in-frame clones only, minus some. The data show tens of thousands of clones, roughly 86% seen once. The CDR3 totals 14 residues. From germline, CDR1 is LGHNA and CDR2 YNFKEQ. V lost 0 bases and J 3 bases, leaving 8 bases between the germline ends. The rearrangement links TRBV4-2 to TRBJ1-1, with a possible D match to TRBD1 (5 bases). The sequence was collected from a woman older than 75 in a cohort sampled during active or convalescent COVID-19. Sequencing was carried out using peripheral blood. The CDR3 bases are TGTGCCAGCAGCCAAGATGGGGCGGACACTGAAGCTTTCTTT. It is translated as CASSQDGADTEAFF.